Each of the 18 T cell receptor beta chains below was sequenced from the same sample in a study of blood T cell repertoires in COVID-19. Sequencing used immunoSEQ multiplex PCR; TCRdb keeps in-frame clones, though not all of them. The sample yields about 210,000 clones, roughly 77% seen once. Sequenced material: PBMCs or T cells enriched from blood (not recorded which). The receptors here all came from a man aged 40-50 years who had recovered from COVID-19.

The chain links TRBV6-2 or TRBV6-3 to TRBJ1-4; maybe TRBD1 (6 bases). The germline V gene encodes CDR1 MNHEY and CDR2 SVGEGT. This CDR3 region has 16 residues. Trimming shortened V by 0 bases and J by 8 bases, and 16 bases separated the two germline ends. The CDR3 DNA is TGTGCCAGCAGTTACTCTAAGGGACAATTGGAAGAAAAACTGTTTTTT. Amino acids: CASSYSKGQLEEKLFF.

The gene calls are TRBV14 and TRBJ2-1, with 8 bases fitting TRBD2. The germline V gene encodes CDR1 SGHDN and CDR2 FVKESK. The CDR3 consists of 13 residues. Unmatched junction bases numbered 3, after V lost 8 bases and J lost 3 bases. CDR3 nucleotides: TGTGCCAGCCAGCGGGAGCTCTACAATGAGCAGTTCTTC. As protein: CASQRELYNEQFF.

The chain has TRBV4-1 and TRBJ1-2; TRBD1 might be the D (5 bases). The CDR3 contains 13 residues. From germline, CDR1 is MGHRA and CDR2 YSYEKL. Trimming removed 3 bases from V and 3 bases from J, with 8 bases in between. CDR3: CASSQGTHYGYTF. CDR3 sequence (DNA): TGCGCCAGCAGCCAGGGGACTCACTATGGCTACACCTTC.

The CDR3 region is CASSLGLAINEQFF. The CDR3 DNA reads as TGCGCCAGCAGCTTGGGACTAGCTATCAATGAGCAGTTCTTC. The chain has TRBV5-1 and TRBJ2-1, with TRBD2 identical over 7 bases. This CDR3 has 14 amino acids. Germline values: CDR1 SGHRS, CDR2 YFSETQ. V gave up 0 bases and J gave up 6 bases; unmatched junction bases: 3. The entire variable domain, with the rest obtained from reference TRBV5-1 and TRBJ2-1, is as follows: KAGVTQTPRYLIKTRGQQVTLSCSPISGHRSVSWYQQTPGQGLQFLFEYFSETQRNKGNFPGRFSGRQFSNSRSEMNVSTLELGDSALYLCASSLGLAINEQFFGPGTRLTVL.

The chain uses TRBV5-1 and TRBJ2-5; 7 bases align to TRBD2. J lost 1 base, V lost 3 bases, and 3 bases had no gene match. The V gene's germline CDR1 is SGHRS and CDR2 YFSETQ. This CDR3 contains 14 residues. The CDR3 region is CASSWGGSQETQYF. The CDR3 region has the DNA TGCGCCAGCAGCTGGGGGGGTAGCCAAGAGACCCAGTACTTC.

The chain links TRBV29-1 to TRBJ1-1; D is unresolved. The germline V and J ends were trimmed by 3 bases and 4 bases, with 12 bases remaining between them. The CDR3 loop spans 13 amino acids. Per the germline V gene, CDR1 is SQVTM and CDR2 is ANQGSEA. CDR3 nucleotide sequence: TGCAGCGTTGATAGGGCCCGGGGCACTGAAGCTTTCTTT. Its protein is CSVDRARGTEAFF.

Remarks on this clone: The sample holds other DNA sequences that translate to the same CDR3. The J gene is TRBJ1-1, the V gene TRBV18; 8 positions match TRBD1. CDR3 length: 14 residues. The ends lost 3 bases at V and 1 base at J; junction bases unmatched: 1. From germline, CDR1 is KGHSH and CDR2 LQKENI. The CDR3 is CASSPGTGNTEAFF. Written as DNA, the CDR3 is TGTGCCAGCTCACCTGGGACAGGGAACACTGAAGCTTTCTTT.

CDR3: CAISAQGSAGELFF. The CDR3 DNA is TGTGCCATCAGTGCGCAGGGGAGCGCCGGGGAGCTGTTTTTT. The chain employs TRBV10-3 and TRBJ2-2; D possibly corresponds to TRBD1 (6 bases). The length of the CDR3 is 14 residues. CDR1 and CDR2 from the germline V gene are ENHRY and SYGVKD. V was cut by 4 bases and J by 6 bases, with 12 bases left in between.

The rearrangement joins TRBV30 to TRBJ1-5; possible D gene TRBD1, 6 bases. The germline gives CDR1 GTSNPN, CDR2 SVGIG (reference sequence). The CDR3 runs 13 residues. V was shortened by 0 bases and J by 7 bases, with 10 bases between the two germline ends. This CDR3 reads CAWSVQGIQPQHF. In nucleotides, the CDR3 is TGTGCCTGGAGTGTTCAGGGGATACAGCCCCAGCATTTT.

This sequence joins TRBV4-2 and TRBJ2-1; D remains ambiguous. In germline, CDR1 is LGHNA, CDR2 YNFKEQ. The V end lost 7 bases, the J end lost 7 bases, and 14 bases lay between the germline ends. The CDR3 totals 13 residues. Here the CDR3 DNA reads TGTGCCAGCACCAGCCTAGATTCGAATGAGCAGTTCTTC. Translation: CASTSLDSNEQFF.

The V call is TRBV2, the J call TRBJ1-2, with a tentative D call TRBD1 (5 bases). V lost 7 bases to trimming and J lost 7 bases, with 16 bases between them. Germline CDR1 SNHLY, CDR2 FYNNEI. This CDR3 is 13 amino acids long. The CDR3 region has the DNA TGTGCCAGCACGCAGGGAAGGGTCGCTGGCTACACCTTC. It translates to CASTQGRVAGYTF.

The chain links TRBV5-1 to TRBJ1-6; 7 positions agree with TRBD1. Unmatched junction bases numbered 5, after V lost 1 base and J lost 7 bases. CDR3 length: 15 residues. The germline V gene encodes CDR1 SGHRS and CDR2 YFSETQ. The CDR3 sequence: CASSLNRGSNSPLHF. CDR3 coding DNA: TGCGCCAGCAGCTTGAACAGGGGAAGCAATTCACCCCTCCACTTT.

V usage is TRBV5-1 and J usage is TRBJ2-7; perhaps TRBD2 as D (7 bases). The CDR3 is made up of 15 amino acids. The ends were cut back, 4 bases at V and 5 bases at J, with 19 bases in the middle. CDR1 is SGHRS, CDR2 YFSETQ, per germline. Here the CDR3 DNA reads TGCGCCAGCAGCCCGGGGGGCAACCGTATTGACGAGCAGTACTTC. It translates to CASSPGGNRIDEQYF.

This chain uses TRBV29-1 with TRBJ1-4, with 12 bases matching TRBD1. Trimming at V came to 7 bases and at J to 1 base, leaving 10 bases not matched to a gene. CDR1 and CDR2 (germline): SQVTM, ANQGSEA. The CDR3 spans 17 residues. As DNA, the CDR3 is TGCAGCGCTACCGGGACAGGGGGCTTTAGAACTAATGAAAAACTGTTTTTT. It yields the protein CSATGTGGFRTNEKLFF.

This chain connects TRBV12-5 to TRBJ1-1; tentative D call: TRBD1 (5 bases). CDR1 is LGHNT, CDR2 FRNRAP, per germline. This CDR3 contains 12 residues. Trimming cost V 5 bases and J 10 bases, with 14 bases left between them. The CDR3 region has the DNA TGTGCTAGTGGTACCATAGTGGGGGGAGCTTTCTTT. Its protein product is CASGTIVGGAFF.

This clone was seen a single time. The chain joins TRBV6-5 to TRBJ1-2; D not resolved. V lost 5 bases and J lost 8, with 18 bases in between. The CDR3 is made up of 14 amino acids. Germline V lookup: CDR1 MNHEY, CDR2 SVGAGI. The CDR3 is CASSHRDQSLGYTF. The CDR3 coding sequence is TGTGCCAGCAGTCACCGGGATCAATCTTTGGGCTACACCTTC.

The chain carries TRBV5-4 and TRBJ1-1; D unresolved. Trimming cost V 4 bases and J 6 bases, with 13 bases left between them. From germline, CDR1 is SGHNT and CDR2 YYREEE (reference sequence). The CDR3 consists of 13 residues. Here the CDR3 DNA reads TGTGCCAGCAGCGGCGGTTTGACGTCTGAAGCTTTCTTT. Protein: CASSGGLTSEAFF.

This clone appeared a few times. This chain links TRBV12-5 with TRBJ2-7; 13 bases align to TRBD2. Germline trimming cut 2 bases from V and 0 bases from J; bases unmatched to any gene: 1. Germline assignment: CDR1 LGHNT and CDR2 FRNRAP. This CDR3 spans 16 amino acids. The CDR3 region is CASGLRTSGSSYEQYF. CDR3 nucleotides: TGTGCTAGTGGTTTGCGGACTAGCGGGAGCTCCTACGAGCAGTACTTC.